This paragraph reports one TCR beta chain. These data originate in a study of blood T cell repertoires in COVID-19. The table came from immunoSEQ multiplex PCR; TCRdb's copy has only in-frame clones and leaves some out. The table has more than 100,000 clones, approximately 83% seen once; the top ten hold roughly a tenth. The CDR3 has 17 residues. The V gene's germline CDR1 is SGHRS and CDR2 YFSETQ. With V trimmed by 3 bases and J by 8 bases, 16 bases remained unmatched. Specimen: peripheral blood. The sequence was collected from a man older than 75 with acute or convalescent COVID-19. This chain joins TRBV5-1 and TRBJ1-4; 7 bases line up with TRBD1. The DNA of the CDR3 is TGCGCCAGCAGCTCTACAGGGGATTCGAGGTCGGGGGAAAAACTGTTTTTT. This sequence encodes CASSSTGDSRSGEKLFF.